This entry lists 5 T cell receptor beta chains sequenced from one sample in a study of cytomegalovirus exposure and HLA in healthy donors. In the PCR, 60 Vbeta and 13 Jbeta primers were used. Clones were sequenced by immunoSEQ multiplex PCR, and TCRdb holds only the in-frame ones, with some missing. The sample has around 170,000 clones; around 80% are singletons. The source material was PBMCs. Receptors originate from a woman in her 30s in good health and CMV-seronegative.

The chain combines TRBV15 with TRBJ1-1; no reliable D call. The CDR3 spans 14 residues. Germline lookup yields CDR1 LNHNV and CDR2 YYDKDF (reference sequence). Between the trimmed V and J ends, which lost 1 base and 3 bases, there was a span of 9 bases. This CDR3 reads CATSRGPEDTEAFF. The CDR3 DNA sequence: TGTGCCACCAGCAGAGGGCCGGAGGACACTGAAGCTTTCTTT.

The chain is built from TRBV6-1 and TRBJ1-5; 7 nucleotides agree with TRBD1. Germline V CDR1 and CDR2: MNHNS, SASEGT. The CDR3 sequence is 15 residues long. V lost 8 bases, J lost 7 bases, and 14 bases stayed unmatched. This CDR3 reads CASFDRATRRQPQHF. The DNA for the CDR3 is TGTGCCAGCTTCGACAGGGCCACCCGGCGACAGCCCCAGCATTTT.

V is TRBV5-1 and J is TRBJ2-1, with TRBD2 matching over 8 bases. V dropped 4 bases and J dropped 2; count of bases not matched to a gene: 8. Germline CDR1 reads SGHRS; CDR2 reads YFSETQ. The CDR3 spans 16 residues. The CDR3 nucleotides read TGCGCCAGCAGCCCGTTAGCGGGGCGAACCTACAATGAGCAGTTCTTC. Translation: CASSPLAGRTYNEQFF.

The CDR3, as DNA: TGTGCCAGCAGCTCCTCAAGACAGAACTATGGCTACACCTTC. Its translation is CASSSSRQNYGYTF. The J gene is TRBJ1-2, the V gene TRBV7-8; D may be TRBD1 (5 bases). CDR3 length: 14 amino acids. From germline, CDR1 is SGHVS and CDR2 FQNEAQ. V lost 4 bases, J lost 2 bases, and 11 bases lay in between.

The rearrangement links TRBV6-6 to TRBJ2-1, with a tentative D call TRBD1 (7 bases). The germline gives CDR1 MNHNY, CDR2 SVGAGI (reference sequence). Trimming took off 6 bases at V and 12 bases at J, with 15 bases between the two ends. This CDR3 comprises 12 residues. Here the CDR3 DNA reads TGTGCCAGCAGCCCCCAGGGGGGAGGGCAGTTCTTC. This codes for CASSPQGGGQFF.